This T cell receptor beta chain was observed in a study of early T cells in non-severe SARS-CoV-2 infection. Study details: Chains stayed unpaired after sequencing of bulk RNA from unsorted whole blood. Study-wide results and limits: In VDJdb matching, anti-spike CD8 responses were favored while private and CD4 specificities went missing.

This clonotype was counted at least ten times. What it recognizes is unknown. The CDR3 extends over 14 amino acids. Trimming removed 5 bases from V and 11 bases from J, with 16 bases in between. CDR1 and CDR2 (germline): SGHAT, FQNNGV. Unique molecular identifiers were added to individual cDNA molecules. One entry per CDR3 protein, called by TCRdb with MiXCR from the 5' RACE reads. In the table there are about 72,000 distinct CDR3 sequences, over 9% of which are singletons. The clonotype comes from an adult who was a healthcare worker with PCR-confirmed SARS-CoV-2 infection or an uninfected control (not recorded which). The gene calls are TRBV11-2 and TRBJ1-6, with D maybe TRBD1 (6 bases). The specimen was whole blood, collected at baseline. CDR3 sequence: CASSPARGYAPLHF. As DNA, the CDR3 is TGTGCCAGCAGCCCGGCCAGGGGTTATGCACCCCTCCACTTT.